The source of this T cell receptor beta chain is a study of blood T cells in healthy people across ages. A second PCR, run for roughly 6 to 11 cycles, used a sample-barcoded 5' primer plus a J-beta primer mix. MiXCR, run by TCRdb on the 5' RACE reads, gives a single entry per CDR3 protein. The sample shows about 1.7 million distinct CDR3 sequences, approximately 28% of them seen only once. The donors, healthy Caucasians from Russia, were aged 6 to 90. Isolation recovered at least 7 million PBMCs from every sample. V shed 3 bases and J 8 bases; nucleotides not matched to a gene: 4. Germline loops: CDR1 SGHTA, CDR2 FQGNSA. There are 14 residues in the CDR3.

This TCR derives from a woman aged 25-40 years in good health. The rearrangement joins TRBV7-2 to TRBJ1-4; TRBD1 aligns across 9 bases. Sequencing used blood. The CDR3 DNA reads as TGTGCCAGCAGCTTTTACGGGACAGGGGAAAAACTGTTTTTT. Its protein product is CASSFYGTGEKLFF.